Below are 18 T cell receptor beta chains sequenced from a single sample in a study of response to subunit inactivated influenza vaccine. TCRdb reanalysed the RT-PCR reads using MiXCR and keeps one entry per CDR3 protein. The profile shows about 700,000 distinct CDR3 sequences, 11% to 15% of them singletons. Specimen: PBMCs from blood, collected 14 days before vaccination. These receptors originate from a man aged 50 to 59 who received an inactivated influenza vaccine.

The chain joins TRBV20-1 to TRBJ2-3; D is perhaps TRBD1 (6 bases). The CDR3 is 14 residues long. Trimming took off 8 bases at V and 0 bases at J, with 15 bases between the two ends. CDR1 and CDR2 (germline): DFQATT, SNEGSKA (reference sequence). As DNA, the CDR3 is TGCAGTACTACAGGGTATACTAGCACAGATACGCAGTATTTT. As protein: CSTTGYTSTDTQYF.

The chain uses TRBV4-3 and TRBJ2-7; perhaps TRBD2 as D (6 bases). Germline CDR1 and CDR2: LGHNA and YSLEER. There are 16 residues in the CDR3. Trimming shortened V by 4 bases and J by 3 bases, and 19 bases separated the two germline ends. The CDR3 sequence: CASSPGRNAGGYEQYF. The CDR3 region has the DNA TGCGCCAGCAGCCCCGGGCGGAACGCCGGGGGCTACGAGCAGTACTTC.

This clonotype was seen only a few times. The chain is built from TRBV29-1 and TRBJ2-5, with 11 bases fitting TRBD2. V shed 6 bases and J 6 bases; nucleotides not matched to a gene: 9. The CDR3 is 14 residues long. CDR1 is SQVTM and CDR2 is ANQGSEA in the germline V gene. The CDR3 nucleotides read TGCAGCGTCCGAGTAGCGGGGGGGAGTAAGACCCAGTACTTC. The encoded protein is CSVRVAGGSKTQYF.

This clonotype came up a few times. The chain is built from TRBV18 and TRBJ2-1; possibly TRBD1 for D (6 bases). CDR1 and CDR2 from the germline V gene are KGHSH and LQKENI. The CDR3 is made up of 15 amino acids. Trimming cost V 3 bases and J 9 bases, with 18 bases left between them. The CDR3 DNA reads TGTGCCAGCTCACCGGAAGCAACCAGGGGTACTGAGCAGTTCTTC. The encoded protein is CASSPEATRGTEQFF. The full variable domain, in which reference TRBV18 and TRBJ2-1 provide the parts outside the CDR3, is NAGVMQNPRHLVRRRGQEARLRCSPMKGHSHVYWYRQLPEEGLKFMVYLQKENIIDESGMPKERFSAEFPKEGPSILRIQQVVRGDSAAYFCASSPEATRGTEQFFGPGTRLTVL.

Points on this clonotype: An end of the junction does not agree with germline; a read error may underlie this. The chain joins TRBV3-1 to TRBJ2-7; D call uncertain. The V gene's germline CDR1 is LGHDT and CDR2 YNNKEL (reference sequence). The CDR3 length is 12 residues. The DNA of the CDR3 is TGTACCAGCAGCCTAACCCCCTACGAGCAGTACTTC. Protein: CTSSLTPYEQYF.

This clonotype was detected only once. V and J are TRBV20-1 and TRBJ2-2, with 10 bases fitting TRBD2. With 2 bases clipped from V and 3 bases from J, the junction kept 6 bases outside the gene matches. Germline CDR1 reads DFQATT; CDR2 reads SNEGSKA (reference sequence). This CDR3 is built from 16 residues. The CDR3 nucleotides read TGCAGTGCTAGACCTCCTACTAGCGGGGACACCGGGGAGCTGTTTTTT. Translated: CSARPPTSGDTGELFF.

This clonotype appeared a few times. The chain recombines TRBV6-5 with TRBJ1-1; no clear D. V lost 0 bases to trimming and J lost 4 bases, with 12 bases between them. The CDR3 totals 15 residues. In germline, CDR1 is MNHEY, CDR2 SVGAGI. CDR3 DNA: TGTGCCAGCAGTTACTCGGCGGAAGTGGGCACTGAAGCTTTCTTT. Encoded protein: CASSYSAEVGTEAFF.

This clonotype was seen a few times. V gene TRBV28 combines with J gene TRBJ2-1, with D perhaps matching TRBD2 (6 bases). V was trimmed by 2 bases and J by 4 bases, leaving 12 bases between them. The CDR3 runs to 15 residues. Germline V gene data show CDR1 as MDHEN and CDR2 as SYDVKM. The CDR3 region is CASSLGGVGYNEQFF. CDR3 in DNA: TGTGCCAGCAGTTTAGGAGGGGTGGGATACAATGAGCAGTTCTTC.

This clonotype has just a few counts. V and J are TRBV20-1 and TRBJ2-5; the D gene is possibly TRBD1 (6 bases). Germline lookup yields CDR1 DFQATT and CDR2 SNEGSKA (reference sequence). This CDR3 has 14 residues. The V end was cut by 1 base, the J end by 5 bases, with 14 bases between. The CDR3: CSARVSTGRETQYF. The CDR3 bases are TGCAGTGCTAGAGTTAGCACAGGGCGGGAGACCCAGTACTTC.

This clonotype was recorded only once. The chain is built from TRBV29-1 and TRBJ2-7, with TRBD1 matching 8 bases. Germline CDR1 and CDR2: SQVTM and ANQGSEA. CDR3 size: 14 residues. V was clipped by 6 bases and J by 3 bases; unmatched bases: 10. CDR3 coding DNA: TGCAGCGTCGCTCTGAACAGGGGGGACTACGAGCAGTACTTC. Protein: CSVALNRGDYEQYF.

Only a few counts were recorded for this clonotype. This chain connects TRBV5-1 to TRBJ2-2, with a tentative D call TRBD2 (6 bases). This CDR3 is 15 amino acids long. Germline CDR1 and CDR2: SGHRS and YFSETQ. V lost 5 bases and J lost 2, with 13 bases in between. The CDR3 DNA reads as TGCGCCAGCAGAATGACGGGGGTTAACACCGGGGAGCTGTTTTTT. Amino acids: CASRMTGVNTGELFF.

This chain connects TRBV4-3 to TRBJ2-2, with TRBD1 identical over 7 bases. Germline CDR1 and CDR2: LGHNA and YSLEER. The CDR3 runs 16 residues. The V segment lost 7 bases and the J segment 1 base; nucleotides outside the gene matches: 9. As DNA, the CDR3 is TGCGCCAGCAAACGATCAAGACAGGGGAACACCGGGGAGCTGTTTTTT. It specifies CASKRSRQGNTGELFF.

This clonotype was counted only a few times. The V call is TRBV24-1, the J call TRBJ2-5; 7 bases align to TRBD1. The germline CDR1 and CDR2 sequences are KGHDR and SFDVKD. The CDR3 is made up of 13 amino acids. Trimming at V came to 9 bases and at J to 2 bases, leaving 5 bases not matched to a gene. The CDR3 DNA is TGTGCCACCGCCGCAGGGGGACAAGAGACCCAGTACTTC. This translates into CATAAGGQETQYF.

This clonotype was observed many times. The genes are TRBV2 and TRBJ1-2; D is uncertain. The V gene lost 1 base and the J gene lost 8 bases, with 8 bases spanning the gap. The CDR3 is 12 amino acids. Germline V gene lookup returns CDR1 SNHLY and CDR2 FYNNEI. CDR3 nucleotide sequence: TGTGCCAGCAGTGAAGGTCCGGGAGGCTACACCTTC. Translated, it gives CASSEGPGGYTF.

The V gene is TRBV7-8, the J gene TRBJ2-7; weak D call: TRBD2 (6 bases). V gave up 2 bases and J gave up 3 bases, with 17 bases separating them. Germline CDR1 SGHVS, CDR2 FQNEAQ. This CDR3 is 16 amino acids long. This CDR3 is CASSLKFLEGSYEQYF. The CDR3 DNA follows: TGTGCCAGCAGCTTAAAATTTTTGGAGGGGAGCTACGAGCAGTACTTC.

This clonotype has at least ten counts. This chain joins TRBV20-1 and TRBJ2-7, with no clear D. V shed 6 bases and J shed 3 bases, with 6 bases lying between them. CDR1 DFQATT and CDR2 SNEGSKA come from the germline V gene (reference sequence). The CDR3 has 10 residues. This CDR3 is CSAFDYEQYF. The DNA of the CDR3 is TGCAGTGCCTTTGACTACGAGCAGTACTTC.

In its sample, this clonotype was seen a few times. The chain combines TRBV20-1 with TRBJ2-2, with 11 bases that match TRBD2. CDR1 is DFQATT and CDR2 is SNEGSKA in the germline V gene (reference sequence). The CDR3 is 19 residues long. The junction had 21 bases not matched to a gene; V was cut back by 6 bases and J by 6 bases. The CDR3 DNA reads TGCAGTGCCCAAAGGGCTCCTGGGACTAGCGGTTCAATACCCGGGGAGCTGTTTTTT. Its protein is CSAQRAPGTSGSIPGELFF.

The rearrangement uses TRBV28 and TRBJ2-3; D remains unclear. The V gene lost 8 bases and the J gene lost 3 bases, with 6 bases spanning the gap. CDR3 length: 11 amino acids. The germline V gene has CDR1 MDHEN and CDR2 SYDVKM. CDR3 nucleotides: TGTGCCAGCCTGGGGACAGATACGCAGTATTTT. It translates to CASLGTDTQYF.